This T cell receptor (beta chain) originates from a study of blood T cells in healthy people across ages. As for the study in general: In model experiments, template switching was able to capture about one barcoded beta molecule for every two T cells that were present. The study's findings and limits: PBMCs went unsorted, and a conclusive naive versus antigen-experienced comparison was therefore prevented.

Together with a sample-barcoded 5' primer, a J-beta primer mix was included in a second PCR lasting about 7 to 12 cycles. At least 2.5 million CDR3-containing paired-end reads were obtained per sample. TCRdb re-derived calls from the 5' RACE reads in MiXCR, one entry per CDR3 protein. The data show about 1.7 million distinct CDR3 sequences, 28% seen once. With respect to this clonotype: Its specificity is not known.

Sequencing was carried out using blood. The receptor comes from a woman aged 25 to 39 in good health.

For the CDR3, the DNA is TGTGCCAGCAGTTACATGGACAGGGTTAATGAAAAACTGTTTTTT. Translation: CASSYMDRVNEKLFF. V usage is TRBV6-5 and J usage is TRBJ1-4; 8 nucleotides match TRBD1. V gave up 2 bases and J gave up 4 bases; unmatched junction bases: 3. This CDR3 has 15 residues. In germline, CDR1 is MNHEY, CDR2 SVGAGI.